The sequence of this TCR beta chain was determined in a study of beta chain features in type 1 diabetes. At the level of the study: The patient and healthy donor groups were comparable for age, gender and cell yields. Study outcomes and limitations: PCR might favor shorter templates, but any such skew would affect patients and controls equally. Type 1 diabetes patients had TCRB CDR3s that were shorter (moderately but significantly so) in all four CD4+ subsets.

Sorting with CD45RO/CCR7/CD25/CD127/CD95/CD27 yielded naive, central memory, regulatory and stem-like memory CD4+ cells. This clone was counted only a few times. Its antigen is currently unknown. What was sequenced were expressed TCRB transcripts, since all of the isolated RNA had been reverse transcribed. The data were produced by immunoSEQ multiplex PCR, yet TCRdb's version contains in-frame clones alone and is incomplete. This repertoire shows about 220,000 clones, approximately 11% found once; its top ten account for 1% to 1.5%. This receptor was taken from a man aged 18 to 30 in good health. Material: central memory CD4+ T cells from blood.

The CDR3 sequence: CATSKGQGVYSNQPQHF. DNA of the CDR3: TGTGCCACCAGCAAGGGACAGGGGGTCTATAGCAATCAGCCCCAGCATTTT. The rearrangement uses TRBV15 and TRBJ1-5, with 11 bases lining up with TRBD1. Germline V gene data show CDR1 as LNHNV and CDR2 as YYDKDF (reference sequence). CDR3 length equals 17 residues. The V segment lost 4 bases and the J segment 0 bases; nucleotides outside the gene matches: 5.